A selection of T cell receptor beta chains follows, all from one sample in a study of OX40 agonist ivuxolimab in advanced cancers. TCRdb's table, derived via immunoSEQ multiplex PCR, lists solely in-frame clones and lacks some. The table shows fewer than 55,000 clones, with around four fifths occurring only once. This specimen was CD4+ or CD8+ T cells sorted from blood, taken in a trial of the OX40 agonist ivuxolimab. The receptors were sampled from an adult with an advanced solid tumor such as melanoma, head and neck, liver or kidney cancer. Both conserved end residues are part of each CDR3. The D gene is left open where the match is weak. Size is omitted from some rows. Given values are once, few, many or a class for expanded clones.

abundance	j_gene	v_gene	d_gene	CDR3nt	CDR3aa
-	TRBJ1-1	TRBV19	-	TGTGCCAGTAGCGAGGGGTTCAGTAGGGGCGACGAAGCTTTCTTT	CASSEGFSRGDEAFF
-	TRBJ2-7	TRBV25-1	TRBD1	TGTGCCAGCAGAGCCTTGGGACAGGGGGCCCACGAGCAGTACTTC	CASRALGQGAHEQYF
-	TRBJ2-1	TRBV27	TRBD2	TGTGCCAGCACCAAAGGGTTGGGACTAGCGGGGTATGAGCAGTTCTTC	CASTKGLGLAGYEQFF
-	TRBJ1-2	TRBV19	TRBD1	TGTGCCAGTAGTATGCGACAGGGTGATGGCTACACCTTC	CASSMRQGDGYTF
-	TRBJ2-7	TRBV7-3	-	TGTGCCAGCAGCTTGAGAGGGAGTGATTACGAGCAGTACTTC	CASSLRGSDYEQYF
-	TRBJ2-3	TRBV11-2	-	TGTGCCAGCTGTTGTCGGGACAGCACAGATACGCAGTATTTT	CASCCRDSTDTQYF
-	TRBJ2-7	TRBV7-2	TRBD2	TGTGCCAGCAGCTTAGAGACTAGCGGGACCGCGCAGCAGTACTTC	CASSLETSGTAQQYF
once	TRBJ2-7	TRBV7-2	-	TGTGCCAGCAGCCAAACCGATGGGGCGCTCTACGAGCAGTACTTC	CASSQTDGALYEQYF
-	TRBJ2-5	TRBV4-1	-	TGCGCCAGCAGCACCTTGCCCGAAGAGACCCAGTACTTC	CASSTLPEETQYF
-	TRBJ2-5	TRBV7-2	TRBD2	TGTGCCAGCAGCTTTGGAGCGGGAGTGGGAGAGACCCAGTACTTC	CASSFGAGVGETQYF
-	TRBJ2-4	TRBV5-6	TRBD1	TGTGCCAGCAGCACGCCCGACAGGGATGACATTCAGTACTTC	CASSTPDRDDIQYF
few	TRBJ2-7	TRBV28	TRBD2	TGTGCCAGCAGTTTATCCCCGCCCACTAGCGGATACACCTACGAGCAGTACTTC	CASSLSPPTSGYTYEQYF
-	TRBJ2-7	TRBV4-2	-	TGTGCCAGCAGCCTAATGGGACAATCGGGCGAGCAGTACTTC	CASSLMGQSGEQYF
-	TRBJ1-1	TRBV4-1	-	TGCGCCAGCAGCCATGCGGGTCTCCCCGGCGCTGAAGCTTTCTTT	CASSHAGLPGAEAFF
few	TRBJ1-4	TRBV5-1	-	TGCGCCAGCAGCAGGACGTCAACTAATGAAAAACTGTTTTTT	CASSRTSTNEKLFF
-	TRBJ2-2	TRBV19	TRBD2	TGTGCCAGTAGCCCAGCGGGAGGGAACACCGGGGAGCTGTTTTTT	CASSPAGGNTGELFF
-	TRBJ2-7	TRBV7-3	-	TGTGCCAGCAGCTCAGGGCCAATGTCAGGCGAGCAGTACTTC	CASSSGPMSGEQYF
-	TRBJ2-2	TRBV7-2	-	TGTGCCAGCAGCCCCCAGGGACTCCACACCGGGGAGCTGTTTTTT	CASSPQGLHTGELFF
-	TRBJ2-3	TRBV5-1	-	TGCGCCAGCAGCGGGGGAGAGATCACAGATACGCAGTATTTT	CASSGGEITDTQYF
-	TRBJ2-1	TRBV5-1	-	TGCGCCAGCAGCGGAACAGGGTTCCGAACGCACCCCATCTCCTACAATGAGCAGTTCTTC	CASSGTGFRTHPISYNEQFF
-	TRBJ1-5	TRBV18	-	TGTGCCAGCTCACCACAGAACAGCAATCAGCCCCAGCATTTT	CASSPQNSNQPQHF
-	TRBJ2-3	TRBV9	TRBD2	TGTGCCAGCAGCGGGGGACTAGCCTTTCTCACAGATACGCAGTATTTT	CASSGGLAFLTDTQYF
-	TRBJ1-2	TRBV5-1	-	TGCGCCAGCAGCTTGGGTACCCTCGGCTATGGCTACACCTTC	CASSLGTLGYGYTF
-	TRBJ2-1	TRBV9	TRBD2	TGTGCCAGCAGCGTCACTAGCGGGGGGCCGAGGAATGAGCAGTTCTTC	CASSVTSGGPRNEQFF
-	TRBJ1-2	TRBV7-2	-	TGTGCCAGCAGCCTCTCGTCGCTCTATGGCTACACCTTC	CASSLSSLYGYTF
-	TRBJ1-5	TRBV12-2	-	TGTGCAAGTCGCTTGGACCGGACAGGTAGCAATCAGCCCCAGCATTTT	CASRLDRTGSNQPQHF
-	TRBJ2-1	TRBV7-2	TRBD2	TGTGCCAGCAGCCCCCGGACTAGCGGGAGGCCCCAGTCCTACAATGAGCAGTTCTTC	CASSPRTSGRPQSYNEQFF
-	TRBJ1-1	TRBV9	-	TGTGCCAGCAGCGTGCCCCGGCAAGGCACTGAAGCTTTCTTT	CASSVPRQGTEAFF